This T cell receptor (beta chain) is from a study of early T cells in non-severe SARS-CoV-2 infection. As for the study in general: Unsorted whole blood bulk RNA was sequenced, with unpaired chains. Study results and caveats: Comparison of clonotypes with VDJdb favored anti-spike CD8 responses while missing private and CD4 specificities.

Via MiXCR, TCRdb re-called the 5' RACE reads, giving one row per CDR3 protein. This sample has some 18,000 distinct CDR3 sequences, with under 6.5% found just once. The sample holds many counts of this clonotype. What it recognizes is unknown. From germline, CDR1 is LGHDT and CDR2 YNNKEL (reference sequence). V was clipped by 4 bases and J by 1 base; unmatched bases: 8. The CDR3 extends over 17 amino acids. The source of this sequence is an adult who was a healthcare worker with PCR-confirmed SARS-CoV-2 infection or an uninfected control (not recorded which). Source material: whole blood. This rearrangement joins TRBV3-1 to TRBJ2-4; the match to TRBD1 covers 9 bases. The CDR3, as DNA: TGTGCCAGCAGCCCGGGAACAGGGGGCGTGGCCAAAAACATTCAGTACTTC. It encodes CASSPGTGGVAKNIQYF.